This TCR beta chain was recorded in a study of read filtering for tumor transcriptome and immune sequencing (dated by TCRdb to 2018 to 2021). Describing the broader study: Of the patients in the cohort, some 18 were male and 14 were female, and their mean age was about 70 years, with a range of about 45 to 85. One of the main goals was to work out a read-filtering strategy for immune repertoire data, in particular whether clonotypes backed by only a single read should be removed. By revised international staging, eight or nine patients were R-ISS I, around 15 were R-ISS II and 6 or 7 were R-ISS III. Whole-transcriptome libraries were prepared with the TruSeq RNA Access Library Prep Kit after DNase treatment. TCR-region mapped reads per sample ranged from about 3.5 to 11 million with IR-seq versus only about 80 to 1,300 with RNA-seq. Using the same bone marrow samples, the study compared TCR repertoires obtained by targeted immune repertoire sequencing with those obtained by bulk whole-transcriptome sequencing. Overall study outcomes, separate from this receptor: In IR-seq, single-read clonotypes were approximately 81% of clonotypes but about 3.5% of total reads; in RNA-seq they were 74.6% of clonotypes and around 40% of reads. IR-seq captured clonotypes at much higher depth and more reliably than RNA-seq, and smaller IR-seq throughput sufficed to identify most shared clonotypes. Rather than purified T cells, the sorted CD138-negative fraction was a mixed bone marrow immune population. Removing single-read clonotypes increased the correlation between IR-seq and RNA-seq shared clonotype proportions.

Bone marrow was sampled from every patient at the time of active disease. Isolation of bone marrow mononuclear cells was performed by Ficoll-Hypaque density gradient centrifugation. Myeloma plasma cells were removed and CD138-negative cells were obtained by negative selection following labeling with CD138 magnetic microbeads on a MACS separator. Flow cytometry with CD138 antibodies on an Attune NxT was used to check how pure the isolated cells were. Total RNA was extracted using TRIzol reagent and was quantified on a NanoDrop spectrophotometer. Paired RNA-seq and IR-seq were performed on the CD138-negative bone marrow sample of each patient. This clonotype came up many times. No antigen is known for it. No much larger clone is present one base from it, and per-base qualities are unavailable. TCR libraries were built from 400 ng RNA with the Immunoverse kit, using molecular barcoded adaptors covering alpha/delta and beta/gamma chains. TCR library preparation used the same RNA that went into transcriptome sequencing. Sequencing of TCR libraries was carried out on an Illumina HiSeq 4000 with 2 x 150 cycles. The published analysis was carried out like this. MiXCR aligned TCR reads to human V, D, J and C references and assembled the aligned reads into CDR3 clonotypes, with quality filtering and error correction included. Clonotype counts and gene usage diversity were analyzed with the tcR package in R. Raw mapping reads were checked after the RNA-seq reads had been mapped by STAR aligner version 2.5.3a onto the human GRCh37 genome. IR-seq fastq files were randomly downsampled with Seqtk 1.3 to test the effect of sequencing depth on detected clonotypes. The public reads were run again by TCRdb, first through fastp at Q25 and then through MiXCR, and only productive beta chains were kept. Merged by CDR3 protein, the rows form single entries marked with the most common genes and DNA. TCRdb, not the authors, supplied the V and J calls. The sample table holds some 130,000 distinct CDR3 sequences, of which roughly 13% were seen once. Roughly 7.6% of the sample is taken by the ten largest.

The germline V gene supplies CDR1 MDHEN and CDR2 SYDVKM. Including cysteine and phenylalanine, the CDR3 has 15 amino acids. Just the 45-base CDR3 DNA is kept, in frame starting at base 1. At the junction V is shortened by 6 bases and J by 5 bases, with 19 bases in between. This sequence originates from a donor at least 40 years old with multiple myeloma. Sample: a population of CD138-negative cells sorted from bone marrow. The cell subset or site label for this specimen denotes: bone marrow mononuclear cells depleted of CD138+ plasma/myeloma cells by negative magnetic selection. The chain couples TRBV28 to TRBJ1-1; TRBD1 is a possible D gene, resting on 5 matching bases. The nucleotides are TGTGCCAGCAGATCCTCAGGGTATTCGAAGACTGAAGCTTTCTTT. This gives the protein CASRSSGYSKTEAFF.